Each of the 26 T cell receptor beta chains below was sequenced from the same sample in a study of blood T cell repertoires in COVID-19. Libraries were prepared by immunoSEQ multiplex PCR; TCRdb keeps only in-frame clonotypes and omits some of them. The sample records 150,000 to 200,000 clones, about nine tenths being singletons. The sample consisted of peripheral blood. All receptors derive from a man aged 60 to 69 with active or convalescent COVID-19.

As regards this clone: Other DNA sequences in this specimen translate into the identical CDR3. The rearrangement uses TRBV6-5 and TRBJ1-2; 11 nucleotides match TRBD1. CDR3 length: 16 amino acids. Germline V gene sequence: CDR1 MNHEY, CDR2 SVGAGI. V gave up 2 bases and J gave up 4 bases; unmatched junction bases: 6. The DNA for the CDR3 is TGTGCCAGCAGTTACGCAAGGACAGGGGGCGGCTATGGCTACACCTTC. It codes for CASSYARTGGGYGYTF.

A remark on this clone: The sample holds other DNA sequences that translate to the same CDR3. V is TRBV5-1 and J is TRBJ1-5; the match to TRBD1 covers 8 bases. J gave up 4 bases and V 0 bases, and 3 bases lay outside the gene matches. This CDR3 has 15 residues. Germline loops: CDR1 SGHRS, CDR2 YFSETQ. The CDR3 DNA follows: TGCGCCAGCAGCTTGGGGACAGGGAGGAATCAGCCCCAGCATTTT. Translating gives CASSLGTGRNQPQHF.

V is TRBV18 and J is TRBJ2-3; 8 bases are shared with TRBD1. Germline CDR1 is KGHSH and CDR2 is LQKENI. Losses at the gene ends were 2 bases for V and 3 bases for J; bases not matched to a gene: 4. The CDR3 contains 15 residues. The CDR3 DNA reads as TGTGCCAGCTCACCAGGGGGACAGGCGACAGATACGCAGTATTTT. This gives the protein CASSPGGQATDTQYF.

The chain couples TRBV18 to TRBJ1-1, with a weak D call TRBD1 (5 bases). This CDR3 is built from 13 residues. From germline, CDR1 is KGHSH and CDR2 LQKENI. V shed 6 bases and J shed 3 bases, with 11 bases lying between them. Here the CDR3 reads CASSLSTDTEAFF. Written as DNA, the CDR3 is TGTGCCAGCTCCCTCTCGACAGACACTGAAGCTTTCTTT.

V gene TRBV28 combines with J gene TRBJ1-1, with 8 bases that match TRBD1. CDR1 is MDHEN and CDR2 is SYDVKM in the germline V gene. After removal of 5 bases from V and 3 bases from J, the junction contained 8 bases not matched to a gene. This CDR3 has 15 residues. The CDR3 loop is CASSGGQGADTEAFF. The CDR3 nucleotides read TGTGCCAGCAGTGGAGGGCAGGGGGCTGACACTGAAGCTTTCTTT.

The gene calls are TRBV30 and TRBJ2-1; maybe TRBD1 (5 bases). Germline lookup yields CDR1 GTSNPN and CDR2 SVGIG (reference sequence). V shed 2 bases and J shed 6 bases, with 11 bases lying between them. The CDR3 loop spans 13 amino acids. CDR3 coding DNA: TGTGCCTGGAGTCGGACATTGCGCAATGAGCAGTTCTTC. This translates into CAWSRTLRNEQFF.

The gene calls are TRBV5-1 and TRBJ2-3; unclear D gene. V lost 5 bases and J 1 base, leaving 11 bases between the germline ends. Germline loops: CDR1 SGHRS, CDR2 YFSETQ. The length of the CDR3 is 14 residues. The DNA of the CDR3 is TGCGCCAGCAGATCACTTGTAGGCACAGATACGCAGTATTTT. Its translation is CASRSLVGTDTQYF.

This clone came up once. The rearrangement links TRBV6-5 to TRBJ1-1; D may be TRBD1 (6 bases). This CDR3 region has 14 residues. Germline V gives CDR1 MNHEY, CDR2 SVGAGI. V lost 8 bases, J lost 5 bases, and 18 bases lay in between. CDR3 DNA sequence: TGTGCCAGCCCAGGACAGCCTGGGGTTACTGAAGCTTTCTTT. It codes for CASPGQPGVTEAFF.

The CDR3 loop reads CASRGGSYGYTF. In nucleotides, the CDR3 is TGCGCCAGCCGCGGGGGGTCCTATGGCTACACCTTC. V is TRBV5-1 and J is TRBJ1-2; D possibly corresponds to TRBD1 (5 bases). Trimming left V 7 bases short and J 4 bases short, with 11 bases between. Looked up from germline, CDR1 is SGHRS and CDR2 is YFSETQ. The CDR3 loop spans 12 amino acids.

The J gene is TRBJ2-5, the V gene TRBV6-5; 11 positions agree with TRBD1. Germline-derived CDR1 and CDR2 are MNHEY and SVGAGI. The CDR3 spans 14 residues. V shed 0 bases and J 14 bases; nucleotides not matched to a gene: 8. The CDR3 region is CASSYSAGDRGSYF. DNA of the CDR3: TGTGCCAGCAGTTACTCGGCGGGGGACAGGGGGTCCTACTTC.

The chain carries TRBV13 and TRBJ1-5, with D maybe TRBD1 (5 bases). Trimming stripped 0 bases from V and 2 bases from J, with 5 bases between. This CDR3 comprises 14 residues. Germline CDR1 and CDR2: PRHDT and FYEKMQ (reference sequence). For the CDR3, the DNA is TGTGCCAGCAGCTTAGGAGGGGGCAATCAGCCCCAGCATTTT. Its translation is CASSLGGGNQPQHF.

V is TRBV9 and J is TRBJ1-2; TRBD1 matches 12 bases. Germline V CDR1 and CDR2: SGDLS, YYNGEE. The J segment lost 6 bases and the V segment lost 4 bases, leaving 10 bases of the junction unmatched. This CDR3 is 16 amino acids long. CDR3 residues: CASSLGTGGLKDGYTF. The CDR3 DNA reads TGTGCCAGCAGCCTCGGGACAGGGGGCCTCAAGGATGGCTACACCTTC. Drawing the rest from reference TRBV9 and TRBJ1-2, the complete variable domain is DSGVTQTPKHLITATGQRVTLRCSPRSGDLSVYWYQQSLDQGLQFLIQYYNGEERAKGNILERFSAQQFPDLHSELNLSSLELGDSALYFCASSLGTGGLKDGYTFGSGTRLTVV.

The CDR3 DNA follows: TGTGCCATCAGTGAGTCGACGGAGGTGAATGAGCAGTTCTTC. It is translated as CAISESTEVNEQFF. The chain combines TRBV10-3 with TRBJ2-1; TRBD2 is a possible D gene (5 bases). With 0 bases removed from V and 7 bases from J, the gap between germline ends came to 10 bases. Germline CDR1 reads ENHRY; CDR2 reads SYGVKD. The CDR3 is 14 amino acids.

J is TRBJ2-5 and V is TRBV10-2, with 8 bases matching TRBD2. The ends lost 3 bases at V and 5 bases at J; junction bases unmatched: 8. Germline V gene sequence: CDR1 WSHSY, CDR2 SAAADI. The CDR3 has 15 amino acids. In nucleotides, the CDR3 is TGCGCCAGCAGTGATTTAGCGGGGAGGCGGGAGACCCAGTACTTC. Amino acid sequence: CASSDLAGRRETQYF.

This clone was picked up a small number of times. The CDR3 region has the DNA TGCGCCAGCAGCCAAGAGGTCAGGGTCAGGGCCGGGGAGCTGTTTTTT. Its translation is CASSQEVRVRAGELFF. This chain links TRBV4-1 with TRBJ2-2, with D perhaps matching TRBD1 (5 bases). V lost 0 bases to trimming and J lost 6 bases, with 14 bases between them. The CDR3 loop spans 16 amino acids. The germline gives CDR1 MGHRA, CDR2 YSYEKL.

V gene TRBV5-1 combines with J gene TRBJ2-7, with TRBD2 identical over 9 bases. The CDR3 covers 14 residues. V dropped 3 bases and J dropped 3; count of bases not matched to a gene: 4. Germline V lookup: CDR1 SGHRS, CDR2 YFSETQ. CDR3 in DNA: TGCGCCAGCAGCTCAGGACTAGCGCTCTACGAGCAGTACTTC. Protein: CASSSGLALYEQYF.

CDR3 DNA: TGTGCCAGTAGTATACAAGACGGGGGCACCGGGGAGCTGTTTTTT. Protein: CASSIQDGGTGELFF. J is TRBJ2-2 and V is TRBV19, with D perhaps matching TRBD2 (6 bases). Trimming shortened V by 2 bases and J by 4 bases, and 11 bases separated the two germline ends. Germline V CDR1 and CDR2: LNHDA, SQIVND (reference sequence). This CDR3 is 15 amino acids long.

The chain links TRBV7-8 to TRBJ1-6; D may be TRBD1 (6 bases). This CDR3 spans 13 amino acids. Germline V gives CDR1 SGHVS, CDR2 FQNEAQ. With 2 bases removed from V and 10 bases from J, the gap between germline ends came to 9 bases. CDR3 in DNA: TGTGCCAGCAGCTTACGAGGGGGATCACCCCTCCACTTT. Encoded protein: CASSLRGGSPLHF. Supplemented by reference TRBV7-8 and TRBJ1-6, the full variable domain reads GAGVSQSPRYKVAKRGQDVALRCDPISGHVSLFWYQQALGQGPEFLTYFQNEAQLDKSGLPSDRFFAERPEGSVSTLKIQRTQQEDSAVYLCASSLRGGSPLHFGNGTRLTVT.

The chain joins TRBV7-9 to TRBJ1-4; the D is unclear. This CDR3 spans 14 amino acids. Germline loops: CDR1 SEHNR, CDR2 FQNEAQ (reference sequence). V was pared by 4 bases and J by 5 bases, with 11 bases between. The CDR3 DNA follows: TGTGCCAGCAGCTCAACACCCGGGAATGAAAAACTGTTTTTT. Translated, it gives CASSSTPGNEKLFF.

J is TRBJ1-1 and V is TRBV29-1; TRBD1 might be the D (6 bases). Germline V CDR1 and CDR2: SQVTM, ANQGSEA. V lost 7 bases, J lost 2 bases, and 11 bases lay in between. The CDR3 consists of 12 residues. The CDR3 reads CSGGPGNTEAFF. Here the CDR3 DNA reads TGCAGCGGGGGGCCAGGAAACACTGAAGCTTTCTTT.

The chain links TRBV11-2 to TRBJ2-5; D is possibly TRBD1 (5 bases). The V gene's germline CDR1 is SGHAT and CDR2 FQNNGV. This CDR3 spans 14 amino acids. V lost 4 bases to trimming and J lost 4 bases, with 13 bases between them. The CDR3 DNA sequence: TGTGCCAGCAGCTCGACCCCTCAGGGAGAGACCCAGTACTTC. Its translation is CASSSTPQGETQYF.

This chain connects TRBV6-5 to TRBJ1-6, with 8 bases fitting TRBD1. Losses at the gene ends were 6 bases for V and 10 bases for J; bases not matched to a gene: 5. CDR3 size: 13 residues. Germline values: CDR1 MNHEY, CDR2 SVGAGI. In DNA, the CDR3 is TGTGCCAGCAGGACAGGGGTAGGATCACCCCTCCACTTT. As protein: CASRTGVGSPLHF.

This rearrangement joins TRBV5-1 to TRBJ2-5; 7 bases fit TRBD1. With V trimmed by 3 bases and J by 0 bases, 5 bases remained unmatched. In germline, CDR1 is SGHRS, CDR2 YFSETQ. The CDR3 runs to 15 residues. The CDR3 sequence: CASSSGQSYQETQYF. The CDR3 DNA sequence: TGCGCCAGCAGCTCGGGACAGTCGTACCAAGAGACCCAGTACTTC.

This chain connects TRBV7-2 to TRBJ1-5; TRBD1 matches at 8 bases. This CDR3 is 15 amino acids long. V shed 5 bases and J 4 bases; nucleotides not matched to a gene: 7. The germline V gene has CDR1 SGHTA and CDR2 FQGNSA. CDR3 sequence reads: CASSVQGVKNQPQHF. CDR3 DNA sequence: TGTGCCAGCAGCGTACAGGGGGTTAAAAATCAGCCCCAGCATTTT. Complete variable domain (other parts from reference TRBV7-2 and TRBJ1-5): GAGVSQSPSNKVTEKGKDVELRCDPISGHTALYWYRQSLGQGLEFLIYFQGNSAPDKSGLPSDRFSAERTGGSVSTLTIQRTQQEDSAVYLCASSVQGVKNQPQHFGDGTRLSIL.

This clone was seen a few times. The rearrangement links TRBV18 to TRBJ2-7; possibly TRBD2 for D (6 bases). The V end lost 6 bases, the J end lost 5 bases, and 23 bases lay between the germline ends. The CDR3 is 16 amino acids. From germline, CDR1 is KGHSH and CDR2 LQKENI. CDR3 bases: TGTGCCAGCTCCGGCGATAAAACTAGCTATATCGACGAGCAGTACTTC. Protein product: CASSGDKTSYIDEQYF.

The chain combines TRBV10-3 with TRBJ2-1, with D unclear. V gave up 0 bases and J gave up 4 bases, with 13 bases separating them. Germline assignment: CDR1 ENHRY and CDR2 SYGVKD. This CDR3 spans 16 amino acids. As DNA, the CDR3 is TGTGCCATCAGTGAGTCTGAAGCCCTTACTTACAATGAGCAGTTCTTC. Its protein product is CAISESEALTYNEQFF.